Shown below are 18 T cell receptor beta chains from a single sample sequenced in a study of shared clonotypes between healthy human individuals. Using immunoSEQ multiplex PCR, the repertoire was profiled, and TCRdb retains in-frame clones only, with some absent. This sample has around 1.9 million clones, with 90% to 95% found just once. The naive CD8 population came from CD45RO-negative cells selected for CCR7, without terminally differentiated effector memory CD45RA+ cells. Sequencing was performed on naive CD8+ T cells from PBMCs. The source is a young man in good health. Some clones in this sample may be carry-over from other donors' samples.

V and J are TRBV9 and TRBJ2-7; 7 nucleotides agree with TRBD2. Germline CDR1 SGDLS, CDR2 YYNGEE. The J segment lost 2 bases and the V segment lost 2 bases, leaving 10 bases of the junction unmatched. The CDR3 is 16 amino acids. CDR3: CASSVTSGLVAYEQYF. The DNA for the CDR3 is TGTGCCAGCAGCGTGACCTCCGGACTAGTAGCCTACGAGCAGTACTTC.

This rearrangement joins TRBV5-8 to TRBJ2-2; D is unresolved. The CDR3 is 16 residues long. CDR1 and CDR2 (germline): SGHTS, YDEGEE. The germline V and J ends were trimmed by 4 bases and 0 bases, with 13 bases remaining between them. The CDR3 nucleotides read TGTGCCAGCAGCCCCGCGTCGAGACCGAACACCGGGGAGCTGTTTTTT. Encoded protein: CASSPASRPNTGELFF.

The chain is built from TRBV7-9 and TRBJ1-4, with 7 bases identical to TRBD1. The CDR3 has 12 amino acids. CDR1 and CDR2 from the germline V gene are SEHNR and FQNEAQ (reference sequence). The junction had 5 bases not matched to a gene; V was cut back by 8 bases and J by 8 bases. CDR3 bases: TGTGCCAGCCGACAGGGAGGCGAAAAACTGTTTTTT. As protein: CASRQGGEKLFF. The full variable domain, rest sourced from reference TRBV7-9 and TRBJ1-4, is DTGVSQNPRHKITKRGQNVTFRCDPISEHNRLYWYRQTLGQGPEFLTYFQNEAQLEKSRLLSDRFSAERPKGSFSTLEIQRTEQGDSAMYLCASRQGGEKLFFGSGTQLSVL.

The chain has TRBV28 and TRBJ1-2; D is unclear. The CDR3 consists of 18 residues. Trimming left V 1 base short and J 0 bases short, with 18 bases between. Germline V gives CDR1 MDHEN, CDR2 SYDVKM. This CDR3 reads CASSLSVWRELANYGYTF. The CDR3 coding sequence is TGTGCCAGCAGTTTATCGGTGTGGAGGGAATTAGCTAACTATGGCTACACCTTC.

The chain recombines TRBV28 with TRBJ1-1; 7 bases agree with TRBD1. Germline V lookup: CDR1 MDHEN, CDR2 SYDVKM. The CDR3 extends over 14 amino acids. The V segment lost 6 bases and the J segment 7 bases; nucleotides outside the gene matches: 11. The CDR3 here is CASRPDRGQFEAFF. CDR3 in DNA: TGTGCCAGCAGGCCCGATAGGGGGCAATTTGAAGCTTTCTTT.

The CDR3 sequence: CASSPDYNEQFF. CDR3 in DNA: TGTGCCAGCAGCCCGGACTACAATGAGCAGTTCTTC. The V call is TRBV5-8, the J call TRBJ2-1; unclear D gene. The CDR3 consists of 12 residues. CDR1 is SGHTS and CDR2 is YDEGEE in the germline V gene. The V end lost 4 bases, the J end lost 3 bases, and 5 bases lay between the germline ends. Together with reference TRBV5-8 and TRBJ2-1, the CDR3 gives the full variable domain: EAGVTQSPTHLIKTRGQQATLRCSPISGHTSVYWYQQALGLGLQFLLWYDEGEERNRGNFPPRFSGRQFPNYSSELNVNALELEDSALYLCASSPDYNEQFFGPGTRLTVL.

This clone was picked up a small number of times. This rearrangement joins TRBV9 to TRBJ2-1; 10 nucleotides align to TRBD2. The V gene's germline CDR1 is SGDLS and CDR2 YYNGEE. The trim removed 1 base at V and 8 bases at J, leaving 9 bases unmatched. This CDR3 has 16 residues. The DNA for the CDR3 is TGTGCCAGCAGCGTAACTGCGCCTAGCGGGAGTCATGAGCAGTTCTTC. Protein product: CASSVTAPSGSHEQFF.

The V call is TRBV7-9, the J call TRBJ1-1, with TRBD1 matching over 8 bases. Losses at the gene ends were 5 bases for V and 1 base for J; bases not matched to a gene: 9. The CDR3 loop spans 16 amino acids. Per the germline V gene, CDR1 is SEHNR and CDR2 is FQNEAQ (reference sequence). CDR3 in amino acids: CASSRPQGARNTEAFF. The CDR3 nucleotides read TGTGCCAGCAGCCGACCCCAGGGGGCGAGGAACACTGAAGCTTTCTTT.

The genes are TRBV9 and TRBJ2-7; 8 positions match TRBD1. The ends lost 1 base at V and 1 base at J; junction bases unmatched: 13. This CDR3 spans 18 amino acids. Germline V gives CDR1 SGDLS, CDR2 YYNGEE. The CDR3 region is CASSVSGQGRAFSYEQYF. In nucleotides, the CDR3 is TGTGCCAGCAGCGTATCAGGACAGGGTCGAGCGTTTTCCTACGAGCAGTACTTC. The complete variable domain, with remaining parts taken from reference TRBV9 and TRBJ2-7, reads DSGVTQTPKHLITATGQRVTLRCSPRSGDLSVYWYQQSLDQGLQFLIQYYNGEERAKGNILERFSAQQFPDLHSELNLSSLELGDSALYFCASSVSGQGRAFSYEQYFGPGTRLTVT.

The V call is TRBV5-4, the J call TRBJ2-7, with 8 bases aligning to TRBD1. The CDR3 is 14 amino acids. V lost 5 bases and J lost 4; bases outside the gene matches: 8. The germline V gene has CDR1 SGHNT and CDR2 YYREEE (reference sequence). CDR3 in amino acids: CASSQIDRGYEQYF. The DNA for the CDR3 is TGTGCCAGCAGTCAAATCGACAGGGGATACGAGCAGTACTTC.

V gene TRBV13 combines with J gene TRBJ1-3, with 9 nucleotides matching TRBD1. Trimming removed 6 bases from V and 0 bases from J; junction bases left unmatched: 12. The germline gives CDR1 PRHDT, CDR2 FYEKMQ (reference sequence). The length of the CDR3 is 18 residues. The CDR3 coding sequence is TGTGCCAGCAGTGATAGGGACAGGGCTAGCTTCTCTGGAAACACCATATATTTT. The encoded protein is CASSDRDRASFSGNTIYF.

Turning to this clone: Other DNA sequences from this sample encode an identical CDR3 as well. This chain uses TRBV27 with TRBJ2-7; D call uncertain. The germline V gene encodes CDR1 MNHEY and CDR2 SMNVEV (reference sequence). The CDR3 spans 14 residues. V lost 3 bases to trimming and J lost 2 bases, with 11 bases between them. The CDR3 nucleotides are TGTGCCAGCAGTTTCCGAGACCGCGCCTACGAGCAGTACTTC. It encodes CASSFRDRAYEQYF.

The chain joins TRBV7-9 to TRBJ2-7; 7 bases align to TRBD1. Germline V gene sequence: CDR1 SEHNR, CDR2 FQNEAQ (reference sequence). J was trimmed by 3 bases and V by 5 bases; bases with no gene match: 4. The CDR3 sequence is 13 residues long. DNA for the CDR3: TGTGCCAGCAGCGCCGGGACAGTCTACGAGCAGTACTTC. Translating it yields CASSAGTVYEQYF.

Here the CDR3 reads CASSGGGGLGQYF. CDR3 DNA sequence: TGTGCCAGCAGCGGAGGAGGCGGTCTGGGGCAGTACTTC. The V and J genes are TRBV25-1 and TRBJ2-7; D perhaps matches TRBD2 (5 bases). The CDR3 totals 13 residues. The V end lost 6 bases, the J end lost 9 bases, and 18 bases lay between the germline ends. CDR1 and CDR2 (germline): MGHDK, SYGVNS.

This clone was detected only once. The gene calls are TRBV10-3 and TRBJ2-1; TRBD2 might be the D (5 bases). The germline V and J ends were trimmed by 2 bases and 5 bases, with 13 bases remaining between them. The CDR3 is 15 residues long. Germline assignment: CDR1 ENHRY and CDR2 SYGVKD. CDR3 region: CAISEGWLAHNEQFF. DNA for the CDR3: TGTGCCATCAGTGAGGGTTGGCTAGCCCACAATGAGCAGTTCTTC.

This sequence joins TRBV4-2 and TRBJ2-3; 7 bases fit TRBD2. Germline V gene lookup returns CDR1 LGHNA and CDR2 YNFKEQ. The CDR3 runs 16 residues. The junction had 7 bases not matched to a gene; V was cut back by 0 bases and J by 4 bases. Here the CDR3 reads CASSQEVGLFADTQYF. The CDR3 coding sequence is TGTGCCAGCAGCCAAGAGGTGGGACTATTCGCAGATACGCAGTATTTT.

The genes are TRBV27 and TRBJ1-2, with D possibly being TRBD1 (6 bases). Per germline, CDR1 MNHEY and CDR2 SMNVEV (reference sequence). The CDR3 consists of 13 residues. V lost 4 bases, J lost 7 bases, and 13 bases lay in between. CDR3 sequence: CASSYGGRSGYTF. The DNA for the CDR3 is TGTGCCAGCAGTTATGGGGGGCGCAGTGGCTACACCTTC.

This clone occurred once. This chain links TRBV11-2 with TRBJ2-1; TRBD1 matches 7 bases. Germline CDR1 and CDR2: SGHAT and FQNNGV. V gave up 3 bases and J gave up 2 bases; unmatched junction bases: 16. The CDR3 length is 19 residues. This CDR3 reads CASSLERTGYTDTYNEQFF. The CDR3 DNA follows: TGTGCCAGCAGCTTGGAACGGACAGGTTATACCGACACCTACAATGAGCAGTTCTTC.